This TCR beta chain was recovered during a study of OX40 agonist ivuxolimab in advanced cancers. Overall study context: Of mixed ages from about 20 to 90 and averaging roughly 64 years, the group was roughly 85% male.

Sampling times: baseline, cycle 4 day 1, cycle 7 day 1. Study-level findings and limits: The specificity for antigen of the expanded peripheral T cells was not determined. Among patients with partial responses at 0.1-3.0 mg/kg, clonal expansion was among the lowest.

Clones were sequenced by immunoSEQ multiplex PCR, and TCRdb holds only the in-frame ones, with some missing. The sample gives 50,000 to 55,000 clones, approximately 88% of which show up once; around 4.3% is in the top ten. Remarks on this clone: Its antigen is not known.

Germline CDR1 is LNHDA and CDR2 is SQIVND (reference sequence). The V end was cut by 5 bases, the J end by 5 bases, with 19 bases between. The CDR3 is 17 residues long. The TCR was taken from an adult with an advanced solid tumor such as melanoma, head and neck, liver or kidney cancer. This specimen was CD4+ or CD8+ T cells sorted from blood, taken in a trial of the OX40 agonist ivuxolimab. The J gene is TRBJ2-6, the V gene TRBV19, with a tentative D call TRBD1 (6 bases). The DNA of the CDR3 is TGTGCCAGTAGTCCTATCGGAACAGGGCACTGGGCCAACGTCCTGACTTTC. Translated: CASSPIGTGHWANVLTF.